A single sample is the source of the 15 T cell receptor beta chains below, sequenced in a study of shared clonotypes between healthy human individuals. Only in-frame clones appear in the TCRdb table, and some are missing; sequencing was by immunoSEQ multiplex PCR. The sample includes just over 2,000,000 clones, roughly 96% of them seen just once. Sequencing was carried out using naive CD4+ T cells sorted from blood. This sample's subset: CD45RA+ positively selected. Receptor source: a man between 18 and 29 years old in good health.

The gene calls are TRBV28 and TRBJ1-1; no reliable D call. Germline values: CDR1 MDHEN, CDR2 SYDVKM. V was clipped by 7 bases and J by 7 bases, with 13 bases between them. This CDR3 has 12 amino acids. The CDR3 region has the DNA TGTGCCAGCATTTCCGTCGGAGGTGAAGCTTTCTTT. Amino acid sequence: CASISVGGEAFF.

A remark on this clone: One junction end does not reproduce the germline sequence, and a read error may be involved. This chain joins TRBV7-7 and TRBJ2-1, with D possibly matching TRBD2 (5 bases). CDR3 length: 12 residues. Germline V CDR1 and CDR2: SSHAT, FNYEAQ (reference sequence). The CDR3 DNA reads TGTGCTAGCAGCTTAGCGAAGGGAGACGGGTTCTTC. Residues: CASSLAKGDGFF.

In the case of this clone: The sample holds other DNA sequences that translate to the same CDR3. The V and J genes are TRBV5-1 and TRBJ1-3; D remains ambiguous. The germline V gene encodes CDR1 SGHRS and CDR2 YFSETQ. Trimming removed 0 bases at V and 0 bases at J, with 7 bases between. CDR3 length: 15 residues. The CDR3 DNA reads as TGCGCCAGCAGCTTGGAAGGTTCCTCTGGAAACACCATATATTTT. Its translation: CASSLEGSSGNTIYF.

CDR3 coding DNA: TGTGCCAGCAGTTTGCCGGGCAACTACGAGCAGTACTTC. Protein: CASSLPGNYEQYF. The gene calls are TRBV28 and TRBJ2-7; no definite D call. The CDR3 covers 13 residues. CDR1 MDHEN and CDR2 SYDVKM come from the germline V gene. The V end was cut by 3 bases, the J end by 3 bases, with 9 bases between.

This clone was recorded a few times. The chain is built from TRBV2 and TRBJ2-1, with 7 bases matching TRBD1. The CDR3 covers 15 residues. J gave up 1 base and V 5 bases, and 5 bases lay outside the gene matches. The V gene's germline CDR1 is SNHLY and CDR2 FYNNEI. CDR3 in amino acids: CASSKDRVSYNEQFF. In DNA, the CDR3 is TGTGCCAGCAGTAAAGACAGGGTATCCTACAATGAGCAGTTCTTC.

This sequence joins TRBV5-1 and TRBJ2-5, with 7 bases aligning to TRBD2. The ends lost 0 bases at V and 5 bases at J; junction bases unmatched: 7. There are 15 residues in the CDR3. Germline CDR1 and CDR2: SGHRS and YFSETQ. CDR3 DNA: TGCGCCAGCAGCTTGGTCGCGGGAGCGGGGGAGACCCAGTACTTC. Encoded protein: CASSLVAGAGETQYF.

The chain links TRBV7-2 to TRBJ1-5; possibly TRBD1 for D (5 bases). V lost 4 bases and J 7 bases, leaving 17 bases between the germline ends. The CDR3 contains 15 residues. The germline gives CDR1 SGHTA, CDR2 FQGNSA. This CDR3 is CASSSRWGRAQPQHF. The CDR3 DNA reads TGTGCCAGCAGCTCCCGTTGGGGGAGGGCCCAGCCCCAGCATTTT.

This sequence joins TRBV5-6 and TRBJ2-2, with TRBD2 identical over 12 bases. Losses at the gene ends were 0 bases for V and 6 bases for J; bases not matched to a gene: 3. Germline values: CDR1 SGHDT, CDR2 YYEEEE. This CDR3 contains 16 residues. The CDR3 region has the DNA TGTGCCAGCAGCTTGGGTCTAGCGGGAGGGCCCGGGGAGCTGTTTTTT. Protein: CASSLGLAGGPGELFF. The full variable domain, with the rest looked up from reference TRBV5-6 and TRBJ2-2, is DAGVTQSPTHLIKTRGQQVTLRCSPKSGHDTVSWYQQALGQGPQFIFQYYEEEERQRGNFPDRFSGHQFPNYSSELNVNALLLGDSALYLCASSLGLAGGPGELFFGEGSRLTVL.

The rearrangement links TRBV4-2 to TRBJ1-6, with D maybe TRBD1 (5 bases). The V and J ends lost 5 bases and 7 bases respectively, with 24 bases between them. The CDR3 runs to 18 residues. The germline gives CDR1 LGHNA, CDR2 YNFKEQ. The CDR3 bases are TGTGCCAGCAGCTTTATGACAGTGACAGAATCTACAAATTCACCCCTCCACTTT. Translated, it gives CASSFMTVTESTNSPLHF.

This clone has a handful of counts. The V gene is TRBV10-1, the J gene TRBJ1-6; D is unresolved. Trimming left V 0 bases short and J 10 bases short, with 10 bases between. The germline CDR1 and CDR2 sequences are WNHNN and SYGVQD (reference sequence). The CDR3 is 14 amino acids. The CDR3 reads CASSESSAASPLHF. For the CDR3, the DNA is TGCGCCAGCAGTGAGTCGTCGGCAGCATCACCCCTCCACTTT.

This chain connects TRBV7-9 to TRBJ1-2; D is undetermined. Germline CDR1 reads SEHNR; CDR2 reads FQNEAQ (reference sequence). The germline V and J ends were trimmed by 5 bases and 0 bases, with 13 bases remaining between them. The CDR3 totals 15 residues. The CDR3 sequence: CASSPGREPNYGYTF. CDR3 bases: TGTGCCAGCAGCCCCGGACGGGAACCTAACTATGGCTACACCTTC.

A note on this clone: The junction does not match germline at one end; this may be a read error. The chain couples TRBV18 to TRBJ1-4, with TRBD1 as a possible D gene (6 bases). CDR1 is KGHSH, CDR2 LQKENI, per germline. The CDR3 loop spans 13 amino acids. As DNA, the CDR3 is TGTGCCAGCTCCCAGGGGCTAAATGAAAAACTGCTTTTT. Protein product: CASSQGLNEKLLF. The full variable domain, with the rest looked up from reference TRBV18 and TRBJ1-4, is NAGVMQNPRHLVRRRGQEARLRCSPMKGHSHVYWYRQLPEEGLKFMVYLQKENIIDESGMPKERFSAEFPKEGPSILRIQQVVRGDSAAYFCASSQGLNEKLLFGSGTQLSVL.

J is TRBJ2-7 and V is TRBV6-6; weak D call: TRBD1 (6 bases). The germline CDR1 and CDR2 sequences are MNHNY and SVGAGI (reference sequence). V was cut by 7 bases and J by 4 bases, with 11 bases left in between. The CDR3 consists of 12 residues. The CDR3 DNA sequence: TGTGCCAGCACCGGGACACGGTACGAGCAGTACTTC. Protein product: CASTGTRYEQYF.

About this clone itself: Other DNA variants within this sample encode the same CDR3. The chain combines TRBV5-1 with TRBJ2-5, with D possibly being TRBD1 (5 bases). Trimming took 7 bases from V and 2 from J, leaving 9 bases between them. The CDR3 is made up of 12 amino acids. CDR1 is SGHRS and CDR2 is YFSETQ in the germline V gene. The CDR3 DNA reads as TGCGCCAGCTCTACAGGTCAAGAGACCCAGTACTTC. Translation: CASSTGQETQYF.

Worth noting for this clone: The identical CDR3 is also encoded by other nucleotide sequences in the sample. The rearrangement uses TRBV10-3 and TRBJ2-7, with D possibly being TRBD1 (5 bases). Germline V CDR1 and CDR2: ENHRY, SYGVKD. The CDR3 has 15 residues. The V end lost 0 bases, the J end lost 2 bases, and 11 bases lay between the germline ends. The CDR3 spells CAISESGQGPYEQYF. The CDR3 DNA follows: TGTGCCATCAGTGAGTCGGGCCAGGGTCCCTACGAGCAGTACTTC.